The 29 T cell receptor beta chains below come from one sample, sequenced in a study of T cell changes during pregnancy in multiple sclerosis. The table came from immunoSEQ multiplex PCR; TCRdb's copy has only in-frame clones and leaves some out. The profile shows fewer than 50,000 clones, more than 85% of them singletons. The sample was CD8+ T cells from peripheral blood mononuclear cells, taken in the third trimester of pregnancy. These receptors were obtained from a female donor with multiple sclerosis, enrolled in a pregnancy study.

CDR3 sequence: CASSFIPLSGEQYF. The CDR3 region has the DNA TGTGCCAGCAGTTTTATACCGCTCTCGGGTGAGCAGTACTTC. The chain joins TRBV27 to TRBJ2-7; no clear D. The CDR3 has 14 amino acids. Germline V gene sequence: CDR1 MNHEY, CDR2 SMNVEV (reference sequence). Between the trimmed V and J ends, which lost 3 bases and 7 bases, there was a span of 16 bases.

The sample holds one count of this clone. CDR3 region: CASSRTGGLNIQYF. The CDR3 DNA reads as TGTGCCAGCAGTCGGACAGGGGGATTAAACATTCAGTACTTC. The chain has TRBV6-5 and TRBJ2-4, with 10 bases fitting TRBD1. In germline, CDR1 is MNHEY, CDR2 SVGAGI. With 5 bases clipped from V and 6 bases from J, the junction kept 4 bases outside the gene matches. CDR3 size: 14 residues.

V and J are TRBV27 and TRBJ2-1; the D is unclear. The CDR3 spans 13 residues. The V and J ends lost 3 bases and 6 bases respectively, with 9 bases between them. CDR1 is MNHEY and CDR2 is SMNVEV in the germline V gene (reference sequence). The CDR3 nucleotides read TGTGCCAGCAGTTTTGGCACCTCCAATGAGCAGTTCTTC. Translating it yields CASSFGTSNEQFF.

This chain uses TRBV7-6 with TRBJ2-1; 12 bases align to TRBD2. Germline loops: CDR1 SGHVS, CDR2 FNYEAQ. V was pared by 1 base and J by 1 base, with 8 bases of the junction left unmatched. The CDR3 covers 19 residues. The CDR3 DNA reads as TGTGCCAGCAGCTTAGAGTGGGGACTAGCGGGCTCTTCCTACAATGAGCAGTTCTTC. It specifies CASSLEWGLAGSSYNEQFF.

The chain recombines TRBV6-5 with TRBJ1-5, with D unclear. There are 15 residues in the CDR3. Germline V lookup: CDR1 MNHEY, CDR2 SVGAGI. V shed 5 bases and J shed 4 bases, with 15 bases lying between them. In nucleotides, the CDR3 is TGTGCCAGCAGTCCCTCGTGGGGAGCTAATCAGCCCCAGCATTTT. It yields the protein CASSPSWGANQPQHF.

CDR3 in amino acids: CASICSGTDTQYF. The CDR3 region has the DNA TGCGCCAGCATCTGTAGCGGCACAGATACGCAGTATTTT. The gene calls are TRBV10-1 and TRBJ2-3; perhaps TRBD2 as D (5 bases). Germline V lookup: CDR1 WNHNN, CDR2 SYGVQD (reference sequence). Trimming left V 7 bases short and J 1 base short, with 9 bases between. CDR3 length: 13 residues.

The chain carries TRBV11-1 and TRBJ2-2; weak D call: TRBD2 (6 bases). Germline CDR1 reads SGHAT; CDR2 reads FQDESV (reference sequence). This CDR3 region has 15 residues. The ends were cut back, 4 bases at V and 1 base at J, with 10 bases in the middle. The CDR3 coding sequence is TGTGCCAGCAGCTCAAGCGGGTGGAACACCGGGGAGCTGTTTTTT. It encodes CASSSSGWNTGELFF.

The chain links TRBV28 to TRBJ2-7, with 9 bases fitting TRBD2. The V and J ends lost 6 bases and 5 bases, in that order; junction bases with no gene match: 8. Germline CDR1 MDHEN, CDR2 SYDVKM. CDR3 length: 14 amino acids. The CDR3 coding sequence is TGTGCCAGCAGAGGACTAGCGACGGGGAACGAGCAGTACTTC. Its translation: CASRGLATGNEQYF.

The chain combines TRBV7-2 with TRBJ2-2, with D possibly being TRBD1 (5 bases). CDR1 SGHTA and CDR2 FQGNSA come from the germline V gene. V lost 5 bases and J lost 6, with 19 bases in between. This CDR3 region has 16 residues. This CDR3 is CASSNRQTTRSGELFF. CDR3 coding DNA: TGTGCCAGCAGCAATCGACAGACGACGAGGTCCGGGGAGCTGTTTTTT.

The chain carries TRBV19 and TRBJ1-1; no firm D call. Trimming pared 2 bases from V and 2 bases from J, leaving 9 bases between. The CDR3 spans 14 residues. Germline V lookup: CDR1 LNHDA, CDR2 SQIVND (reference sequence). The CDR3 bases are TGTGCCAGTAGTATATACAGTTATAACACTGAAGCTTTCTTT. Protein product: CASSIYSYNTEAFF.

V gene TRBV13 combines with J gene TRBJ2-7; D call uncertain. Per germline, CDR1 PRHDT and CDR2 FYEKMQ (reference sequence). V was shortened by 5 bases and J by 1 base, with 9 bases between the two germline ends. This CDR3 is built from 13 residues. The CDR3 DNA reads as TGTGCCAGCAGCCTCCCCGGGTCCTACGAGCAGTACTTC. It yields the protein CASSLPGSYEQYF.

The chain employs TRBV25-1 and TRBJ2-1; tentatively, D is TRBD1 (6 bases). There are 13 residues in the CDR3. Deletions cut 5 bases from V and 10 bases from J, with 15 bases between. Germline V gene lookup returns CDR1 MGHDK and CDR2 SYGVNS. The CDR3 reads CASSYGTKREQFF. The CDR3 nucleotides read TGTGCCAGCAGTTACGGGACAAAACGAGAGCAGTTCTTC.

The rearrangement joins TRBV27 to TRBJ2-7, with 9 bases identical to TRBD2. V dropped 5 bases and J dropped 7; count of bases not matched to a gene: 9. The CDR3 is 14 residues long. Germline assignment: CDR1 MNHEY and CDR2 SMNVEV (reference sequence). The CDR3 here is CASSTAGGGYEQYF. CDR3 nucleotide sequence: TGTGCCAGCAGTACAGCGGGAGGAGGATATGAGCAGTACTTC.

The chain combines TRBV5-1 with TRBJ2-7, with 9 nucleotides matching TRBD1. Germline V lookup: CDR1 SGHRS, CDR2 YFSETQ. This CDR3 is 15 amino acids long. V dropped 0 bases and J dropped 6; count of bases not matched to a gene: 7. Here the CDR3 DNA reads TGCGCCAGCAGCTTGGAACTACAGGGGGCAGGCGAGCAGTACTTC. It encodes CASSLELQGAGEQYF.

V and J are TRBV4-1 and TRBJ2-7, with 7 bases matching TRBD1. Germline V lookup: CDR1 MGHRA, CDR2 YSYEKL. The CDR3 covers 13 residues. The V gene end was trimmed by 4 bases and the J gene end by 4 bases; junction bases not matched to a gene: 4. DNA of the CDR3: TGCGCCAGCAGCCGGGGACAGACGTACGAGCAGTACTTC. Translated, it gives CASSRGQTYEQYF.

This clone was detected only once. This chain links TRBV27 with TRBJ2-7; D is undetermined. Between the trimmed V and J ends, which lost 4 bases and 1 base, there was a span of 11 bases. This CDR3 spans 14 amino acids. Per germline, CDR1 MNHEY and CDR2 SMNVEV (reference sequence). DNA for the CDR3: TGTGCCAGCAGTTATGGGCGTCTTTCCTACGAGCAGTACTTC. It encodes CASSYGRLSYEQYF.

This clone is a singleton in its sample. The rearrangement uses TRBV6-6 and TRBJ2-3; D possibly corresponds to TRBD1 (5 bases). Germline V gives CDR1 MNHNY, CDR2 SVGAGI (reference sequence). V lost 5 bases to trimming and J lost 2 bases, with 11 bases between them. There are 14 residues in the CDR3. CDR3 coding DNA: TGTGCCAGCAGTAGGACACTATACACAGATACGCAGTATTTT. Translating gives CASSRTLYTDTQYF.

The chain is built from TRBV6-1 and TRBJ2-7; 13 nucleotides agree with TRBD2. The V segment lost 0 bases and the J segment 3 bases; nucleotides outside the gene matches: 5. Germline assignment: CDR1 MNHNS and CDR2 SASEGT. This CDR3 is 17 amino acids long. The CDR3 region has the DNA TGTGCCAGCAGTGAAGCGGGACTAGCGGGACGATACTACGAGCAGTACTTC. Translated: CASSEAGLAGRYYEQYF.

This sequence joins TRBV28 and TRBJ2-3; D perhaps matches TRBD2 (6 bases). Looked up from germline, CDR1 is MDHEN and CDR2 is SYDVKM. The CDR3 length is 15 residues. V shed 5 bases and J shed 3 bases, with 15 bases lying between them. The chain's CDR3 is CASSIPREGTDTQYF. The DNA for the CDR3 is TGTGCCAGCAGTATCCCGCGGGAAGGTACAGATACGCAGTATTTT.

The V gene is TRBV7-9, the J gene TRBJ2-5, with 7 bases that match TRBD2. The CDR3 spans 17 residues. Trimming cost V 5 bases and J 5 bases; bases outside gene matches: 17. The germline gives CDR1 SEHNR, CDR2 FQNEAQ (reference sequence). The CDR3 DNA sequence: TGTGCCAGCAGCGCGTCTGGGGCGGGAGTTAATAAGGAGACCCAGTACTTC. It yields the protein CASSASGAGVNKETQYF.

This clone appeared a few times. The rearrangement joins TRBV19 to TRBJ2-1, with 7 bases matching TRBD2. V was pared by 1 base and J by 5 bases, with 8 bases of the junction left unmatched. CDR3 size: 16 residues. CDR1 is LNHDA, CDR2 SQIVND, per germline (reference sequence). The CDR3 nucleotides read TGTGCCAGTAGTATAGGGATTTTGCGGGAGAACAATGAGCAGTTCTTC. It specifies CASSIGILRENNEQFF.

The rearrangement links TRBV4-1 to TRBJ2-3, with a weak D call TRBD1 (6 bases). The germline V gene has CDR1 MGHRA and CDR2 YSYEKL. There are 17 residues in the CDR3. Trimming stripped 1 base from V and 1 base from J, with 15 bases between. CDR3 in DNA: TGCGCCAGCAGCCAAGGTACAGGGATCGGTGGCACAGATACGCAGTATTTT. Encoded protein: CASSQGTGIGGTDTQYF.

The CDR3 region is CASSPRPSGKENEQFF. DNA of the CDR3: TGTGCCAGCAGCCCTCGACCTAGCGGGAAGGAGAATGAGCAGTTCTTC. The rearrangement uses TRBV7-9 and TRBJ2-1; the match to TRBD2 covers 9 bases. The CDR3 length is 16 residues. V shed 5 bases, J shed 7 bases, and the junction held 12 bases outside the gene matches. Germline V gene lookup returns CDR1 SEHNR and CDR2 FQNEAQ (reference sequence).

The chain has TRBV5-6 and TRBJ2-2; no definite D call. CDR3 length equals 12 residues. V dropped 3 bases and J dropped 7 bases, with 7 bases sitting between them. Germline V gene lookup returns CDR1 SGHDT and CDR2 YYEEEE. DNA for the CDR3: TGTGCCAGCAGCTCCCCAATCGGGGAGCTGTTTTTT. It specifies CASSSPIGELFF.

The chain combines TRBV6-5 with TRBJ2-1; 8 bases are a match to TRBD1. CDR1 is MNHEY and CDR2 is SVGAGI in the germline V gene. The junction had 7 bases not matched to a gene; V was cut back by 6 bases and J by 6 bases. This CDR3 is built from 14 residues. The CDR3 loop reads CASSSGQGGNEQFF. The CDR3 DNA is TGTGCCAGCAGCTCCGGACAGGGTGGCAATGAGCAGTTCTTC.

This rearrangement joins TRBV4-3 to TRBJ2-1; 9 positions agree with TRBD2. The CDR3 loop spans 18 amino acids. Germline CDR1 and CDR2: LGHNA and YSLEER. The V gene end was trimmed by 0 bases and the J gene end by 4 bases; junction bases not matched to a gene: 10. CDR3 sequence reads: CASSQDRFSGSKYNEQFF. CDR3 nucleotides: TGCGCCAGCAGCCAAGATCGGTTTAGCGGGAGTAAATACAATGAGCAGTTCTTC.

This chain uses TRBV4-2 with TRBJ2-7; TRBD1 might be the D (5 bases). The CDR3 runs 14 residues. The germline gives CDR1 LGHNA, CDR2 YNFKEQ. V was cut by 2 bases and J by 0 bases, with 8 bases left in between. The CDR3 region is CASSQSDNSYEQYF. Here the CDR3 DNA reads TGTGCCAGCAGCCAATCGGACAACTCCTACGAGCAGTACTTC.

The chain links TRBV6-4 to TRBJ2-1, with 10 bases lining up with TRBD2. Germline CDR1 reads MRHNA; CDR2 reads SNTAGT. V was clipped by 0 bases and J by 6 bases; unmatched bases: 5. The CDR3 is 16 residues long. The CDR3 reads CASSDSAGGPSNEQFF. The CDR3 DNA follows: TGTGCCAGCAGTGACTCAGCGGGAGGGCCGAGCAATGAGCAGTTCTTC.

The V gene is TRBV21-1, the J gene TRBJ1-2; TRBD1 reflects the table's D call only, with no check against the DNA. TRBV21-1 is an annotated pseudogene. This CDR3 is 16 amino acids long. The CDR3 DNA reads as TGTGCCAGCAGCAAAGTCGAAAGCAGGGCCGACTATGGCTACACCTTC. This codes for CASSKVESRADYGYTF.